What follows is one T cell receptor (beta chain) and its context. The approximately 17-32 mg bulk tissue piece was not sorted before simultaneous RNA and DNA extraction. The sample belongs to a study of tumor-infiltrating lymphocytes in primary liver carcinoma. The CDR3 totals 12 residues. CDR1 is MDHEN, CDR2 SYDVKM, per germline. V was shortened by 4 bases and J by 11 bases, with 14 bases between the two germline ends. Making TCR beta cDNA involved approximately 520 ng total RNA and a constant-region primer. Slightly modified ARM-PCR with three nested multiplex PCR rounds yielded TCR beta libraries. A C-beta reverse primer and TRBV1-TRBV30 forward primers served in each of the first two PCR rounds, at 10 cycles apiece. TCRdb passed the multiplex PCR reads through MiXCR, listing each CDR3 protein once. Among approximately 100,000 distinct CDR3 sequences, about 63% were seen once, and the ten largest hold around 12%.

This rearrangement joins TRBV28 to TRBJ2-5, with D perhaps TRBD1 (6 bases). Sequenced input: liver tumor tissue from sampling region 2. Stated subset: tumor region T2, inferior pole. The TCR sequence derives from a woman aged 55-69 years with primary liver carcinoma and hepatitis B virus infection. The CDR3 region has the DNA TGTGCCAGCAGTTCGATGGGAAGGGGGCAGTACTTC. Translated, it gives CASSSMGRGQYF.